This is a list of T cell receptor beta chains from one sample in a study of T cells in Graves' hyperthyroidism and ophthalmopathy. TCRdb re-derived calls from the multiplex PCR reads in MiXCR, one entry per CDR3 protein. The sample lists 550,000 to 800,000 distinct CDR3 sequences, around 15% occurring once. The sequenced material came from blood. The origin of the receptors is a man aged 18 to 30 with Graves' hyperthyroidism. CDR3s include the opening cysteine and the closing phenylalanine or tryptophan. D genes are given only for firm matches. Clone size is given for some rows only: seen once, a few or many times, or a class if the clone is expanded.

clone_size d_call j_call v_call cdr3_nt cdr3_aa
few TRBD2 TRBJ2-1 TRBV3-1 TGTGCCAGCAGCCAAGAACTAGCGGGCCCTGAGCAGTTCTTC CASSQELAGPEQFF
many . TRBJ2-6 TRBV18 TGTGCCAGCTCACCCGCGGTCGACTCTGGGGCCAACGTCCTGACTTTC CASSPAVDSGANVLTF
many . TRBJ1-4 TRBV20-1 TGCAGTGCCATCGGAGGCGAGGAAAAACTGTTTTTT CSAIGGEEKLFF
few TRBD2 TRBJ2-7 TRBV5-1 TGCGCCAGCAGCTCCTTCTTGACTAGCGGGCTCTTCTACGAGCAGTACTTC CASSSFLTSGLFYEQYF
many TRBD1 TRBJ1-1 TRBV12-3/TRBV12-4 TGTGCCAGCAGTTCTTCAGACAGGGCCACTGAAGCTTTCTTT CASSSSDRATEAFF
many . TRBJ2-7 TRBV28 TGTGCCAGCAGCCCCCCTTCTAATAGATACTACGAGCAGTACTTC CASSPPSNRYYEQYF
few TRBD1 TRBJ1-5 TRBV12-3/TRBV12-4 TGTGCCAGCAGTTTACGGACAGGGGGCTTCTATCAGCCCCAGCATTTT CASSLRTGGFYQPQHF
many TRBD2 TRBJ2-7 TRBV11-2 TGTGCCAGCGCACCGACTAGCGGGAGGGGTAAGCAGTACTTC CASAPTSGRGKQYF
. . TRBJ1-1 TRBV20-1 TGCAGTGCTCCGGGGCGTGGGAGGGTTAGGAACACTGAAGCTTTCTTT CSAPGRGRVRNTEAFF
. TRBD2 TRBJ2-7 TRBV7-2 TGTGCCAGCAGCTCCCTGGGGGGACTAGCGTACGAGCAGTACTTC CASSSLGGLAYEQYF
many . TRBJ2-7 TRBV28 TGTGCCAGCTCAAAAGTTATCTACGAGCAGTACTTC CASSKVIYEQYF
many . TRBJ1-4 TRBV2 TGTGCCAGCAGCGCCGAGAGGGGGGGCCTCGATGAAAAACTGTTTTTT CASSAERGGLDEKLFF
few TRBD2 TRBJ2-1 TRBV7-8 TGTGCCAGCAGTACAATGTGGGCGGGAGGGGGGTACAATGAGCAGTTCTTC CASSTMWAGGGYNEQFF
. TRBD1 TRBJ1-5 TRBV15 TGTGCCACCAGCAGAGGGACAGGCCAATATAGCAATCAGCCCCAGCATTTT CATSRGTGQYSNQPQHF
many . TRBJ2-7 TRBV20-1 TGCAGTGTTGCGGGGCAGACCACTTACTACGAGCAGTACTTC CSVAGQTTYYEQYF
many . TRBJ2-1 TRBV5-1 TGCGCCAGCAGCCCTGAACCCGGGGACTCGAACTACAATGAGCAGTTCTTC CASSPEPGDSNYNEQFF
. TRBD2 TRBJ2-5 TRBV19 TGTGCCAGTAGTATCCGGACTAGCCCTCCGGGGACCCAGTACTTC CASSIRTSPPGTQYF
. . TRBJ1-5 TRBV20-1 TGCAGTGCTTGGGACGGAAATAGCAATCAGCCCCAGCATTTT CSAWDGNSNQPQHF
. TRBD1 TRBJ1-5 TRBV18 TGTGCCAGCTCAGGCCTAGAGACAGGGGATCAGCCCCAGCATTTT CASSGLETGDQPQHF
few . TRBJ2-1 TRBV6-1 TGTGCCAGCAGTTCAACCGGGACCCGAGGAGATGAGCAGTTCTTC CASSSTGTRGDEQFF
many . TRBJ1-2 TRBV6-1 TGTGCCAGCAGTGAAGACAAGTATGGCTACACCTTC CASSEDKYGYTF
. TRBD2 TRBJ2-7 TRBV5-1 TGCGCCAGCAGACCCGGCGGGGGGTCCTACGAGCAGTACTTC CASRPGGGSYEQYF
. TRBD2 TRBJ2-7 TRBV6-7 TGTGCCAGCAGTTACTCCCAAGGAGCGGGAGGGCACTACGAGCAGTACTTC CASSYSQGAGGHYEQYF
many TRBD2 TRBJ2-2 TRBV7-8 TGTGCCAGCAGCTTAGCGGGAGGGTACACCGGGGAGCTGTTTTTT CASSLAGGYTGELFF
few TRBD2 TRBJ2-2 TRBV12-3/TRBV12-4 TGTGCCAGCAGTACCGCCGGGACTAGAGACACCGGGGAGCTGTTTTTT CASSTAGTRDTGELFF
many TRBD1 TRBJ1-1 TRBV18 TGTGCCAGCTCACCCCTCGACAGGGGGAATGAAGCTTTCTTT CASSPLDRGNEAFF
many TRBD1 TRBJ2-2 TRBV2 TGTGCCAGCAGTGTCGACAGGGCTGGCACCGGGGAGCTGTTTTTT CASSVDRAGTGELFF
few TRBD1 TRBJ2-3 TRBV4-2 TGTGCCAGCAGCCGAAACAGGGGAAGTACAGATACGCAGTATTTT CASSRNRGSTDTQYF
few . TRBJ2-5 TRBV24-1 TGTGCCACCAGTGACCCCCCGCCGCGGGAGACCCAGTACTTC CATSDPPPRETQYF
. . TRBJ1-1 TRBV25-1 TGTGCCAGCAGTGCGGTCGAAGGCTTAGGGAGCACTGAAGCTTTCTTT CASSAVEGLGSTEAFF
many TRBD2 TRBJ2-7 TRBV7-3 TGTGCCAGCAGCTCTCGCGGGGGGTACGAGCAGTACTTC CASSSRGGYEQYF
. . TRBJ1-1 TRBV28 TGTGCCAGCAGTTTTGAGGAGGGAGAAATCACTGAAGCTTTCTTT CASSFEEGEITEAFF
. . TRBJ1-3 TRBV12-3/TRBV12-4 TGTGCCAGCACCCGCCGGGCAGGCATATATTTT CASTRRAGIYF
many TRBD2 TRBJ2-1 TRBV28 TGTGCCAGCAGTCCGCAGGGACTATATTACAATGAGCAGTTCTTC CASSPQGLYYNEQFF
once . TRBJ2-1 TRBV5-5 TGTGCCAGCAGCCGGACTGAAACCTACAATGAGCAGTTCTTC CASSRTETYNEQFF
. . TRBJ1-1 TRBV3-2 TGTGCCAGCAGCCAAGAACGCCCTGAAGCTTTCTTT CASSQERPEAFF
many TRBD1 TRBJ2-5 TRBV3-1 TGTGCCAGCAGCCCAGATTCAGGGGGCGCAAAGTACTTC CASSPDSGGAKYF
many TRBD2 TRBJ2-1 TRBV11-2 TGTGCCAGCAGACCAGTCGGGCTAGCGGCTTACAATGAGCAGTTCTTC CASRPVGLAAYNEQFF
many . TRBJ2-3 TRBV5-1 TGCGCCAGCAGCTTGGCGGGCAGAAGCACAGATACGCAGTATTTT CASSLAGRSTDTQYF
many TRBD2 TRBJ2-5 TRBV7-2 TGTGCCAGCAGTGGAGGACTAGAAGAGACCCAGTACTTC CASSGGLEETQYF
. . TRBJ2-5 TRBV19 TGTGCCACAAAACCCTCGGGTAGGGTCCTGGAGACCCAGTACTTC CATKPSGRVLETQYF
. . TRBJ2-4 TRBV6-1 TGTGCCAGCAGTCTCTTCGACAGGAAAAACATTCAGTACTTC CASSLFDRKNIQYF
few . TRBJ1-5 TRBV28 TGTGCCAGCAGCCAACCCGGGATCTCCAATCAGCCCCAGCATTTT CASSQPGISNQPQHF
. TRBD2 TRBJ2-5 TRBV20-1 TGCAGTCCCACTCCAGCGGGGGCCTGGGTGTACCAAGAGACCCAGTACTTC CSPTPAGAWVYQETQYF
many TRBD1 TRBJ1-2 TRBV27 TGTGCCAGCAGGCCACAGGGGAACCTCTGGGGCTACACCTTC CASRPQGNLWGYTF
. . TRBJ1-5 TRBV4-2 TGTGCCAGCAGCCAAACCTCGGGGAGGGCTGGGAATCAGCCCCAGCATTTT CASSQTSGRAGNQPQHF
many TRBD1 TRBJ1-2 TRBV18 TGTGCCAGCTCATCACAGGGGGTTGGACTATATGGCTACACCTTC CASSSQGVGLYGYTF
few TRBD1 TRBJ1-3 TRBV28 TGTGCCAGCAGTCTCGACAGGGACCTCTCTGGAAACACCATATATTTT CASSLDRDLSGNTIYF
few TRBD1 TRBJ2-2 TRBV28 TGTGCCAGCAGTGTAACAGGGGGGAACACCGGGGAGCTGTTTTTT CASSVTGGNTGELFF
. TRBD1 TRBJ2-7 TRBV4-2 TGTGCCAGCAGCCCTACGGAGGACAGGTACGAGCAGTACTTC CASSPTEDRYEQYF
. . TRBJ2-5 TRBV12-3/TRBV12-4 TGTGCCAGCAGTTTGGCGGCAGGGGAGGAAGAGACCCAGTACTTC CASSLAAGEEETQYF